This T cell receptor (beta chain) was retrieved from a study of T cells in Graves' hyperthyroidism and ophthalmopathy. CDR3 size: 17 residues. The V end lost 4 bases, the J end lost 0 bases, and 19 bases lay between the germline ends. The germline CDR1 and CDR2 sequences are SGDLS and YYNGEE. This clonotype showed up just a few times. TCR beta CDR3 region amplification was performed from RNA transcripts. The HTBI primer set drove a first-round RT-PCR of the TCR CDR3. In TCRdb, the multiplex PCR reads were re-called with MiXCR into one record per CDR3 protein. The repertoire holds some 510,000 distinct CDR3 sequences, with 20% as singletons.

The sequenced material came from blood. This receptor was identified in a young man with Graves' hyperthyroidism. The chain couples TRBV9 to TRBJ1-2; maybe TRBD1 (5 bases). The CDR3 is CASSLGTSTLTNYGYTF. The CDR3 DNA is TGTGCCAGCAGCCTAGGGACCTCGACCCTTACTAACTATGGCTACACCTTC.